The 20 T cell receptor beta chains given below trace back to one sample, sequenced in a study of brain T cells in children with intractable seizures. Clones were sequenced by immunoSEQ multiplex PCR, and TCRdb holds only the in-frame ones, with some missing. The data show 50,000 to 75,000 clones, with roughly 95% seen just once and 0.38% held by the top ten. Sample: peripheral blood, taken at surgery. The receptors shown here come from a boy under two years old with focal cortical dysplasia and intractable seizures.

The chain joins TRBV19 to TRBJ1-2, with D hard to call. The CDR3 has 13 amino acids. Trimming shortened V by 10 bases and J by 0 bases, and 12 bases separated the two germline ends. CDR1 and CDR2 from the germline V gene are LNHDA and SQIVND (reference sequence). The CDR3 loop is CATQDGANYGYTF. The CDR3 DNA is TGTGCCACCCAAGACGGCGCTAACTATGGCTACACCTTC. Variable domain in full (rest from reference TRBV19 and TRBJ1-2): DGGITQSPKYLFRKEGQNVTLSCEQNLNHDAMYWYRQDPGQGLRLIYYSQIVNDFQKGDIAEGYSVSREKKESFPLTVTSAQKNPTAFYLCATQDGANYGYTFGSGTRLTVV.

This chain links TRBV29-1 with TRBJ1-1; D is possibly TRBD1 (6 bases). Trimming took 3 bases from V and 4 from J, leaving 21 bases between them. Looked up from germline, CDR1 is SQVTM and CDR2 is ANQGSEA. CDR3 size: 16 residues. For the CDR3, the DNA is TGCAGCGTTGAGGGCCGGGGGCGAGGAGGTAGCACTGAAGCTTTCTTT. Amino acids: CSVEGRGRGGSTEAFF. Combining the CDR3 with reference TRBV29-1 and TRBJ1-1 gives the whole variable domain SAVISQKPSRDICQRGTSLTIQCQVDSQVTMMFWYRQQPGQSLTLIATANQGSEATYESGFVIDKFPISRPNLTFSTLTVSNMSPEDSSIYLCSVEGRGRGGSTEAFFGQGTRLTVV.

V gene TRBV28 combines with J gene TRBJ2-3; D possibly corresponds to TRBD1 (6 bases). CDR3 length equals 19 residues. Germline V gene data show CDR1 as MDHEN and CDR2 as SYDVKM. Trimming left V 6 bases short and J 0 bases short, with 25 bases between. The CDR3 loop reads CASRSLRGRIRASTDTQYF. DNA of the CDR3: TGTGCCAGCAGGAGCCTCAGGGGACGCATCAGAGCTAGCACAGATACGCAGTATTTT.

The gene calls are TRBV9 and TRBJ1-2, with D perhaps matching TRBD1 (6 bases). The CDR3 runs to 15 residues. The ends were cut back, 0 bases at V and 4 bases at J, with 13 bases in the middle. The germline V gene has CDR1 SGDLS and CDR2 YYNGEE. CDR3 nucleotide sequence: TGTGCCAGCAGCGTAGGTCAGGGGCGAGGCTATGGCTACACCTTC. Translated, it gives CASSVGQGRGYGYTF.

V gene TRBV4-1 combines with J gene TRBJ2-7, with 7 bases matching TRBD1. Germline CDR1 and CDR2: MGHRA and YSYEKL. After removal of 0 bases from V and 3 bases from J, the junction contained 5 bases not matched to a gene. CDR3 length equals 15 residues. CDR3 nucleotide sequence: TGCGCCAGCAGCCAAGAAGGGGCAGGGGGCTACGAGCAGTACTTC. This gives the protein CASSQEGAGGYEQYF.

The rearrangement links TRBV6-6 to TRBJ2-7; TRBD1 agrees at 8 bases. CDR3 size: 14 residues. Germline CDR1 and CDR2: MNHNY and SVGAGI (reference sequence). Losses at the gene ends were 2 bases for V and 5 bases for J; bases not matched to a gene: 5. The CDR3 nucleotides are TGTGCCAGCAGTTACATACAGGGGGGCGACGAGCAGTACTTC. This translates into CASSYIQGGDEQYF.

The chain combines TRBV27 with TRBJ1-2; D is uncertain. CDR1 is MNHEY and CDR2 is SMNVEV in the germline V gene (reference sequence). V lost 6 bases and J 3 bases, leaving 11 bases between the germline ends. The CDR3 runs to 13 residues. For the CDR3, the DNA is TGTGCCAGCAGGAGTTTCGGACACTATGGCTACACCTTC. This translates into CASRSFGHYGYTF.

This sequence joins TRBV19 and TRBJ1-2; TRBD1 matches 8 bases. From germline, CDR1 is LNHDA and CDR2 SQIVND (reference sequence). The J segment lost 2 bases and the V segment lost 3 bases, leaving 2 bases of the junction unmatched. The CDR3 runs 14 residues. CDR3: CASSIRTGNYGYTF. CDR3 in DNA: TGTGCCAGTAGTATCAGGACAGGGAACTATGGCTACACCTTC.

This chain uses TRBV28 with TRBJ1-6; D remains ambiguous. CDR1 is MDHEN, CDR2 SYDVKM, per germline. This CDR3 is built from 18 residues. V lost 5 bases to trimming and J lost 0 bases, with 17 bases between them. CDR3 in DNA: TGTGCCAGCAGTCCTCGCTGGGCCGAGGGCTCCTATAATTCACCCCTCCACTTT. Translation: CASSPRWAEGSYNSPLHF.

The chain recombines TRBV6-6 with TRBJ1-1, with 9 bases that match TRBD1. V was pared by 0 bases and J by 5 bases, with 4 bases of the junction left unmatched. This CDR3 contains 15 residues. The germline CDR1 and CDR2 sequences are MNHNY and SVGAGI (reference sequence). The CDR3 DNA reads TGTGCCAGCAGTTACTCGGACAGGGGCGGAACTGAAGCTTTCTTT. This codes for CASSYSDRGGTEAFF.

The chain couples TRBV7-9 to TRBJ2-7; D gene uncertain. CDR1 is SEHNR, CDR2 FQNEAQ, per germline (reference sequence). V was cut by 6 bases and J by 3 bases, with 12 bases left in between. The CDR3 extends over 13 amino acids. The CDR3 DNA reads TGTGCCAGCAGAGGTCTGGGCCTCTACGAGCAGTACTTC. This encodes CASRGLGLYEQYF.

This chain connects TRBV9 to TRBJ2-1; D not certain. The CDR3 is 14 residues long. Germline V gives CDR1 SGDLS, CDR2 YYNGEE. Trimming left V 0 bases short and J 0 bases short, with 4 bases between. This CDR3 reads CASSVAASYNEQFF. CDR3 DNA sequence: TGTGCCAGCAGCGTAGCGGCCTCCTACAATGAGCAGTTCTTC.

The J gene is TRBJ2-6, the V gene TRBV7-3, with D unresolved. Germline V CDR1 and CDR2: SGHTA, FQGTGA. The germline V and J ends were trimmed by 6 bases and 4 bases, with 7 bases remaining between them. The CDR3 spans 13 residues. This CDR3 is CASRETGANVLTF. The CDR3 DNA sequence: TGTGCCAGCAGGGAAACCGGGGCCAACGTCCTGACTTTC. The whole variable domain, remainder taken from reference TRBV7-3 and TRBJ2-6, is GAGVSQTPSNKVTEKGKYVELRCDPISGHTALYWYRQSLGQGPEFLIYFQGTGAADDSGLPNDRFFAVRPEGSVSTLKIQRTERGDSAVYLCASRETGANVLTFGAGSRLTVL.

The table lists this clone with a count of one. V is TRBV19 and J is TRBJ2-2; 14 bases align to TRBD2. The trim removed 5 bases at V and 7 bases at J, leaving 6 bases unmatched. Looked up from germline, CDR1 is LNHDA and CDR2 is SQIVND (reference sequence). CDR3 length: 16 amino acids. The CDR3 sequence: CASSSGLAGDNGELFF. The CDR3 DNA reads TGTGCCAGTAGTTCGGGACTAGCGGGAGACAACGGGGAGCTGTTTTTT.

The V and J genes are TRBV28 and TRBJ1-2, with D maybe TRBD1 (5 bases). Trimming pared 1 base from V and 1 base from J, leaving 22 bases between. The CDR3 runs 19 residues. CDR1 is MDHEN and CDR2 is SYDVKM in the germline V gene. The CDR3 loop reads CASSLSPGTDPLFNYGYTF. The CDR3 bases are TGTGCCAGCAGTTTATCCCCCGGGACTGATCCTCTTTTTAACTATGGCTACACCTTC.

The chain combines TRBV7-8 with TRBJ2-3; 16 positions agree with TRBD2. Trimming at V came to 4 bases and at J to 0 bases, leaving 7 bases not matched to a gene. The CDR3 totals 19 residues. CDR1 and CDR2 (germline): SGHVS, FQNEAQ. In nucleotides, the CDR3 is TGTGCCAGCAGCTCGGGACTAGCGGGAGGGTCTGGCAGCACAGATACGCAGTATTTT. This translates into CASSSGLAGGSGSTDTQYF.

This chain joins TRBV4-2 and TRBJ2-7; 7 nucleotides align to TRBD1. V shed 4 bases, J shed 3 bases, and the junction held 6 bases outside the gene matches. The CDR3 runs to 14 residues. Germline V gene data show CDR1 as LGHNA and CDR2 as YNFKEQ. CDR3 amino acids: CASSPRQGGYEQYF. CDR3 nucleotide sequence: TGTGCCAGCAGCCCCAGACAGGGCGGCTACGAGCAGTACTTC.

This chain joins TRBV18 and TRBJ2-3; 8 bases map to TRBD2. With V trimmed by 4 bases and J by 0 bases, 3 bases remained unmatched. The CDR3 sequence is 15 residues long. Germline CDR1 KGHSH, CDR2 LQKENI. The DNA for the CDR3 is TGTGCCAGCTCACGTAGCGGGGTTAGCACAGATACGCAGTATTTT. Its translation is CASSRSGVSTDTQYF.

V and J are TRBV19 and TRBJ2-4; 9 positions agree with TRBD2. This CDR3 is built from 11 residues. Trimming cost V 4 bases and J 15 bases; bases outside gene matches: 4. Germline CDR1 LNHDA, CDR2 SQIVND (reference sequence). The CDR3 coding sequence is TGTGCCAGTAGTAACGGACTAGCGCGGTACTTC. Its translation: CASSNGLARYF.

The chain employs TRBV6-5 and TRBJ2-3; 10 bases match TRBD1. This CDR3 spans 15 amino acids. Germline V gene sequence: CDR1 MNHEY, CDR2 SVGAGI. Trimming removed 5 bases from V and 8 bases from J; junction bases left unmatched: 10. DNA of the CDR3: TGTGCCAGCAGTCCTCGGGACAGGGGTTCCCCTACGCAGTATTTT. Amino acid sequence: CASSPRDRGSPTQYF.